The clone carrying this TCR beta chain was detected once. Its antigen is undetermined. Naive CD8 populations comprised CD45RO-negative cells positively selected for CCR7, excluding terminally differentiated effector memory CD45RA+ cells. Across several immunoSEQ plates, the genomic DNA of each subset was split evenly. Authors' methods: With immunoSEQ giving junction-only sequences and no quality scores, filtering differed. Data came from immunoSEQ multiplex PCR; TCRdb stores just in-frame clones and leaves some out. V, J and clone size are those of that table, while D and trimming were read from the DNA. The sample shows around 2.1 million clones, approximately 94% of them seen only once. This record belongs to a study of shared clonotypes between healthy human individuals. Study overall: The study used three CD4 naive, three CD4 memory, two CD8 naive and one CD8 memory plate per donor. Study-level points and caveats: Researchers sampled only blood; tissue repertoires likely differ.

V shed 4 bases, J shed 2 bases, and the junction held 4 bases outside the gene matches. CDR1 and CDR2 from the germline V gene are SEHNR and FQNEAQ (reference sequence). The CDR3 extends over 16 amino acids. Sequencing was performed on naive CD8+ T cells from PBMCs. The sequence was collected from a man aged 18-30 years in good health. Some clones in this sample may be carry-over from other donors' samples. The chain combines TRBV7-9 with TRBJ2-3; 12 nucleotides match TRBD2. CDR3 sequence (DNA): TGTGCCAGCAGCTCGACTAGCGGGAGACCCACAGATACGCAGTATTTT. It encodes CASSSTSGRPTDTQYF.